This entry describes one TCR beta chain. This record comes from a study of blood T cell repertoires in COVID-19. Study details: Samples of COVID-19 (acute and convalescent) were obtained from the United States, Italy and Spain. T cells, B-cell-depleted T cells, or PBMCs supplied cDNA or gDNA.

Authors' data handling: Reference gene primer amplification gave estimated nucleated cell counts. Using immunoSEQ multiplex PCR, the repertoire was profiled, and TCRdb retains in-frame clones only, with some absent. V and J calls and clone size are as listed in that table; D and trimming were resolved from the DNA. The data contain 45,000 to 65,000 clones, 75% to 85% of them seen just once; the ten biggest clones take up around 5.3%. Trimming pared 0 bases from V and 5 bases from J, leaving 14 bases between. This CDR3 is 15 amino acids long. Germline CDR1 SGHRS, CDR2 YFSETQ. This TCR was sampled from a woman in her sixties or seventies with acute or convalescent COVID-19. Material: peripheral blood. V and J are TRBV5-1 and TRBJ1-1; D is perhaps TRBD1 (5 bases). The CDR3 region is CASSLGAGWETEAFF. CDR3 nucleotides: TGCGCCAGCAGCTTGGGGGCAGGGTGGGAAACTGAAGCTTTCTTT. Full variable domain (remainder filled in from reference TRBV5-1 and TRBJ1-1): KAGVTQTPRYLIKTRGQQVTLSCSPISGHRSVSWYQQTPGQGLQFLFEYFSETQRNKGNFPGRFSGRQFSNSRSEMNVSTLELGDSALYLCASSLGAGWETEAFFGQGTRLTVV.